The 19 T cell receptor beta chains below come from one sample, sequenced in a study of cytomegalovirus exposure and HLA in healthy donors. PCR used 60 Vbeta primers and 13 Jbeta primers. TCRdb's copy holds only in-frame clones and misses some; the assay was immunoSEQ multiplex PCR. Of under 100,000 clones in the sample, roughly four fifths were seen once. The sequenced sample was PBMCs. These receptors originate from a human donor in good health.

In this sample, this clone turned up many times. The J gene is TRBJ1-4, the V gene TRBV25-1; D might be TRBD1 (6 bases). V lost 3 bases and J 7 bases, leaving 12 bases between the germline ends. The length of the CDR3 is 14 residues. Germline V gene lookup returns CDR1 MGHDK and CDR2 SYGVNS. CDR3 nucleotide sequence: TGTGCCAGCAGTGAGACAGGTCTTGGTGAAAAACTGTTTTTT. It encodes CASSETGLGEKLFF.

This clone was counted a few times. The chain carries TRBV19 and TRBJ2-2; 12 nucleotides line up with TRBD1. The length of the CDR3 is 15 residues. Germline V gives CDR1 LNHDA, CDR2 SQIVND (reference sequence). V shed 9 bases and J 5 bases; nucleotides not matched to a gene: 7. CDR3 sequence reads: CASGTGGLLTGELFF. The CDR3 nucleotides read TGTGCCAGCGGGACAGGGGGCTTATTAACCGGGGAGCTGTTTTTT.

This chain links TRBV9 with TRBJ1-2; 9 positions match TRBD1. The J segment lost 10 bases and the V segment lost 4 bases, leaving 14 bases of the junction unmatched. This CDR3 contains 15 residues. Germline V gene data show CDR1 as SGDLS and CDR2 as YYNGEE. The CDR3, as DNA: TGTGCCAGCAGCCCTAACTGGGGGACAGGGACTGTCTACACCTTC. Translation gives CASSPNWGTGTVYTF.

The chain links TRBV18 to TRBJ2-2; 11 nucleotides align to TRBD2. With 5 bases clipped from V and 5 bases from J, the junction kept 10 bases outside the gene matches. The CDR3 length is 17 residues. Germline V gene sequence: CDR1 KGHSH, CDR2 LQKENI. CDR3 residues: CASSEKTSGSGTGELFF. For the CDR3, the DNA is TGTGCCAGCTCAGAAAAAACTAGCGGGAGTGGTACCGGGGAGCTGTTTTTT.

The CDR3 bases are TGTGCCATCAAGCAAGACAGGGATGCTTTCTTT. Translating gives CAIKQDRDAFF. This chain uses TRBV10-3 with TRBJ1-1; 7 bases agree with TRBD1. This CDR3 contains 11 residues. CDR1 is ENHRY and CDR2 is SYGVKD in the germline V gene. J gave up 11 bases and V 7 bases, and 7 bases lay outside the gene matches.

This chain connects TRBV7-2 to TRBJ2-1; 10 nucleotides line up with TRBD2. The CDR3 is 15 residues long. J gave up 4 bases and V 5 bases, and 5 bases lay outside the gene matches. CDR1 SGHTA and CDR2 FQGNSA come from the germline V gene. CDR3 nucleotides: TGTGCCAGCAGCCAGCGGACTAGCGGATACAATGAGCAGTTCTTC. Translation gives CASSQRTSGYNEQFF.

This sequence joins TRBV6-5 and TRBJ2-5, with TRBD1 as a possible D gene (6 bases). The CDR3 consists of 13 residues. V was shortened by 6 bases and J by 5 bases, with 13 bases between the two germline ends. Germline lookup yields CDR1 MNHEY and CDR2 SVGAGI. CDR3 DNA sequence: TGTGCCAGCAGACCACAGGGCCTTGAGACCCAGTACTTC. This encodes CASRPQGLETQYF.

Remarks on this clone: Different DNA sequences within this sample yield the same CDR3. This chain links TRBV5-1 with TRBJ1-4; D gene uncertain. This CDR3 comprises 14 residues. Germline loops: CDR1 SGHRS, CDR2 YFSETQ. V lost 0 bases, J lost 5 bases, and 8 bases lay in between. CDR3: CASSLDGTNEKLFF. In nucleotides, the CDR3 is TGCGCCAGCAGCTTGGACGGTACGAATGAAAAACTGTTTTTT.

The chain employs TRBV5-1 and TRBJ1-1, with 7 bases lining up with TRBD1. J gave up 1 base and V 0 bases, and 6 bases lay outside the gene matches. The CDR3 totals 16 residues. Germline assignment: CDR1 SGHRS and CDR2 YFSETQ. This CDR3 reads CASSLDPGQQNTEAFF. The CDR3 DNA follows: TGCGCCAGCAGCTTGGACCCGGGACAGCAGAACACTGAAGCTTTCTTT.

This chain joins TRBV27 and TRBJ2-7; weak D call: TRBD2 (5 bases). V was trimmed by 0 bases and J by 0 bases, leaving 12 bases between them. Germline V gene data show CDR1 as MNHEY and CDR2 as SMNVEV (reference sequence). CDR3 length: 16 residues. Here the CDR3 reads CASSLSRDSSSYEQYF. The CDR3 coding sequence is TGTGCCAGCAGTTTATCGAGGGATTCTAGCTCCTACGAGCAGTACTTC.

The chain couples TRBV19 to TRBJ1-5; possible D gene TRBD1, 6 bases. Trimming removed 10 bases at V and 1 base at J, with 14 bases between. The germline V gene has CDR1 LNHDA and CDR2 SQIVND (reference sequence). The CDR3 sequence is 14 residues long. The DNA of the CDR3 is TGTGCCACCGTACAGGGACGAAGCAATCAGCCCCAGCATTTT. Its translation: CATVQGRSNQPQHF.

The V gene is TRBV12-5, the J gene TRBJ1-5, with TRBD1 matching 7 bases. CDR3 length: 14 amino acids. CDR1 is LGHNT and CDR2 is FRNRAP in the germline V gene. V lost 7 bases and J lost 1; bases outside the gene matches: 4. CDR3 in amino acids: CASVPGQSNQPQHF. For the CDR3, the DNA is TGTGCTAGTGTCCCGGGACAGAGCAATCAGCCCCAGCATTTT.

V gene TRBV18 combines with J gene TRBJ2-7; TRBD1 matches 9 bases. Germline V lookup: CDR1 KGHSH, CDR2 LQKENI. The CDR3 runs to 14 residues. Trimming cost V 5 bases and J 2 bases; bases outside gene matches: 4. Here the CDR3 DNA reads TGTGCCAGCTCATCGGACAGGGGACCCTACGAGCAGTACTTC. It encodes CASSSDRGPYEQYF.

This chain connects TRBV4-3 to TRBJ1-2; D gene uncertain. Looked up from germline, CDR1 is LGHNA and CDR2 is YSLEER. Trimming removed 4 bases at V and 7 bases at J, with 28 bases between. The CDR3 covers 18 residues. The CDR3 protein is CASSPSRDIGSRFSGYTF. CDR3 sequence (DNA): TGCGCCAGCAGCCCAAGCCGCGACATAGGTAGTAGGTTCTCTGGCTACACCTTC.

CDR3 sequence (DNA): TGTGCCAGCAGCTTGGCCCCGAGTGACGGCGGGGGCATCCAAGAGACCCAGTACTTC. It is translated as CASSLAPSDGGGIQETQYF. The chain couples TRBV5-4 to TRBJ2-5, with D possibly being TRBD2 (7 bases). Germline lookup yields CDR1 SGHNT and CDR2 YYREEE (reference sequence). V lost 0 bases and J 1 base, leaving 22 bases between the germline ends. The CDR3 length is 19 residues.

The rearrangement uses TRBV6-5 and TRBJ1-5; TRBD1 agrees at 7 bases. V trimming: 8 bases; J trimming: 4 bases; junction bases outside the gene matches: 11. The CDR3 is 15 amino acids. Germline CDR1 and CDR2: MNHEY and SVGAGI. The CDR3: CASRGRQGENQPQHF. The CDR3 coding sequence is TGTGCCAGCCGCGGGAGGCAGGGGGAGAATCAGCCCCAGCATTTT.

The chain carries TRBV18 and TRBJ2-6; no firm D call. The CDR3 runs to 17 residues. V was clipped by 0 bases and J by 1 base, with 10 bases between them. Germline V lookup: CDR1 KGHSH, CDR2 LQKENI. CDR3 amino acids: CASSPPTSLSGANVLTF. In DNA, the CDR3 is TGTGCCAGCTCACCACCGACATCCCTATCTGGGGCCAACGTCCTGACTTTC.

The chain combines TRBV2 with TRBJ2-3; 14 bases are a match to TRBD2. The germline CDR1 and CDR2 sequences are SNHLY and FYNNEI. V shed 6 bases and J 6 bases; nucleotides not matched to a gene: 8. The length of the CDR3 is 16 residues. The CDR3 loop reads CASRKTSGRASDTQYF. The CDR3 DNA reads as TGTGCCAGCAGGAAGACTAGCGGGAGGGCCAGCGATACGCAGTATTTT.

The rearrangement joins TRBV10-3 to TRBJ1-6; 7 bases are a match to TRBD1. Germline assignment: CDR1 ENHRY and CDR2 SYGVKD. V lost 2 bases, J lost 7 bases, and 5 bases stayed unmatched. CDR3 size: 15 residues. This chain's CDR3 is CAISEKTGANSPLHF. The CDR3, as DNA: TGTGCCATCAGTGAGAAAACAGGGGCGAATTCACCCCTCCACTTT.